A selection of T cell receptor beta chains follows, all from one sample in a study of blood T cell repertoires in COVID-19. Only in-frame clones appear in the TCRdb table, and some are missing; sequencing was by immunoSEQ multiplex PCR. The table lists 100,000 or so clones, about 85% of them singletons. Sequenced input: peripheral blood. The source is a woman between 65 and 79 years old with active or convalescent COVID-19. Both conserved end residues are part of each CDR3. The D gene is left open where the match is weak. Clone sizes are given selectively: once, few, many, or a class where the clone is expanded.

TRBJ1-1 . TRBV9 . TGTGCCAGCAGCGCGAGACAGAGGAACACTGAAGCTTTCTTT CASSARQRNTEAFF
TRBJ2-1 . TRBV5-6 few TGTGCCAGCAGCGTTGCGGGGTACAATGAGCAGTTCTTC CASSVAGYNEQFF
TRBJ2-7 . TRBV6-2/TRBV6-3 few TGTGCCAGCAGCAACACAGGCTACGAGCAGTACTTC CASSNTGYEQYF
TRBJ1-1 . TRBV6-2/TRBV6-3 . TGTGCCAGCAGTTATACTGTTGATCGGGTCGTGAACACTGAAGCTTTCTTT CASSYTVDRVVNTEAFF
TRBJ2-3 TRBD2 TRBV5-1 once TGCGCCAGCAGCTTGCTGGGGGGGACTAGCTACCGAGATACGCAGTATTTT CASSLLGGTSYRDTQYF
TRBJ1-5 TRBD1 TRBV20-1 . TGCAGTGCTAGTGGACAGGGGGATCAGCCCCAGCATTTT CSASGQGDQPQHF
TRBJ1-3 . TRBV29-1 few TGCAGCGTTGAAGGGAGCTCTGGAAACACCATATATTTT CSVEGSSGNTIYF
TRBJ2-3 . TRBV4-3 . TGCGCCAGCAGCCAAAGCGGAGGTACGCAGTATTTT CASSQSGGTQYF
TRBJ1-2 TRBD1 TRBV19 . TGTGCCAGTAGTGTGACTACAGGGGACTATGGCTACACCTTC CASSVTTGDYGYTF
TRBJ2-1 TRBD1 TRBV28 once TGTGCCAGCAGTCCCGACAGGGGCACCTACAATGAGCAGTTCTTC CASSPDRGTYNEQFF
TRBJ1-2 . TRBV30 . TGTGCCTGGAATAGGGGTTTGGACTATGGCTACACCTTC CAWNRGLDYGYTF
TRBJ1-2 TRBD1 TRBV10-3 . TGTGCCATCAGTGGAGACAGGGTGGATGGCTACACCTTC CAISGDRVDGYTF
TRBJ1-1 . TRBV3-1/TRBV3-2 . TGTGCCAGCAGCCTAGGGACACTAGCTTTCTTT CASSLGTLAFF
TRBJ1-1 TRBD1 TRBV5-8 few TGTGCCAGCAGCTTGAGGTCGGGCAGGGGGGAGTCTGAAGCTTTCTTT CASSLRSGRGESEAFF
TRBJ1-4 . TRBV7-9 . TGTGCCAGCAGCCTAGGACAGTGGGATGAAAAACTGTTTTTT CASSLGQWDEKLFF
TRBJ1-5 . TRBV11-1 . TGTGCCAGCAGCTTAGGGGCAGGGGAAGGTCAGCCCCAGCATTTT CASSLGAGEGQPQHF
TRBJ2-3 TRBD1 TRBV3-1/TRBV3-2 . TGTGCCAGCAGCCACAGGGGGCCCAGCACAGATACGCAGTATTTT CASSHRGPSTDTQYF
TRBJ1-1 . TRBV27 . TGTGCCAGCAGTCTCCGGCGGGAGCTTGAAGCTTTCTTT CASSLRRELEAFF
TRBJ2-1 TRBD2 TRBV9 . TGTGCCAGCAGCGTAGTTGTCGGGGAGGGTGAGCAGTTCTTC CASSVVVGEGEQFF
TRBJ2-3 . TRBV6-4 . TGTGCCAGCAGTGACTCCGGGGCAGATACGCAGTATTTT CASSDSGADTQYF
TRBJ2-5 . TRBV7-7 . TGTGCTAGCAGCTTAGACTTACAGGGTGGAGAGACCCAGTACTTC CASSLDLQGGETQYF
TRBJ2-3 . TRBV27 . TGTGCCAGCAGTTTACTTACCACCAGGGCTCTCACAGATACGCAGTATTTT CASSLLTTRALTDTQYF
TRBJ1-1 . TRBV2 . TGTGCCAGCAGGGTACAAACAGTGAACACTGAAGCTTTCTTT CASRVQTVNTEAFF
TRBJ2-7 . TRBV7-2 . TGTGCCAGCAGCCCGGGGGACAGCTCCTACGAGCAGTACTTC CASSPGDSSYEQYF
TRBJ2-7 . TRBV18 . TGTGCCAGCTCAGGACAACAGGGAAACGACGAGCAGTACTTC CASSGQQGNDEQYF
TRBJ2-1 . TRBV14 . TGTGCCAGCAGCCAAATGTCCACCTACAATGAGCAGTTCTTC CASSQMSTYNEQFF
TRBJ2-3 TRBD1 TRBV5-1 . TGCGCCAGCAGCTTCTCCGGGACAGGATTAGATACGCAGTATTTT CASSFSGTGLDTQYF
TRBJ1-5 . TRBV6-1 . TGTGCCAGCAGTGACCTTGGCGGGGGGAGCAATCAGCCCCAGCATTTT CASSDLGGGSNQPQHF
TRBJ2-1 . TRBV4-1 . TGCGCCAGCAGCCAAGACAGGGACAATGAGCAGTTCTTC CASSQDRDNEQFF
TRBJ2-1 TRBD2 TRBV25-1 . TGTGCCAGCTCAAAACCGGGACTAGCCCCCCAGGGGCAGTTCTTC CASSKPGLAPQGQFF
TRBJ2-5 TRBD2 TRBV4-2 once TGTGCCAGCAGCCGGGGGCGGGGGGGACAAGAGACCCAGTACTTC CASSRGRGGQETQYF
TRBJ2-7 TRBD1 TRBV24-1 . TGTGCCACCAGTGACTCCGGGACAGGGGGGGACGAGCAGTACTTC CATSDSGTGGDEQYF
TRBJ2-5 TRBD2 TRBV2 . TGTGCCAGCAGTGCCCGACTAGCGGGGGGGGAGACCCAGTACTTC CASSARLAGGETQYF
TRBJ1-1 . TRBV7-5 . TGTGCCAGAAGCTTGGCCCCCCGGACAGGGGGCAAAAAGAACACTGAAGCTTTCTTT CARSLAPRTGGKKNTEAFF
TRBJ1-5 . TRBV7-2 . TGTGCCAGCAGCTTAAGTCTTGTCGGTCGGGATGGCAATCAGCCCCAGCATTTT CASSLSLVGRDGNQPQHF
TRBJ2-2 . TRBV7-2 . TGTGCCAGCATCCGGGAAAGCAGGGGCACCGGGGAGCTGTTTTTT CASIRESRGTGELFF
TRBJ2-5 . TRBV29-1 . TGCAGCGTTGACTCAGCGAGGGAGACCCAGTACTTC CSVDSARETQYF
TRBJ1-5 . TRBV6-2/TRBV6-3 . TGTGCCAGCAGTTACTCGATGTCGGGGGGCAATCAGCCCCAGCATTTT CASSYSMSGGNQPQHF
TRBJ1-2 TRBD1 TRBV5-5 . TGTGCCAGCAGCTTTAGCGCCGGGACAGGGGGCGTTGGCTACACCTTC CASSFSAGTGGVGYTF
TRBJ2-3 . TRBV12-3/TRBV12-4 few TGTGCCAGCAGTTTCAGGGGCACAGATACGCAGTATTTT CASSFRGTDTQYF
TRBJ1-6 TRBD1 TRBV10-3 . TGTGCCATCAGTGACACTGACAGGGGCGGTATTCCCCTCCACTTT CAISDTDRGGIPLHF
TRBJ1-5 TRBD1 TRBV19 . TGTGCCAGTAGTGACAGGGACTTGGGCAATCAGCCCCAGCATTTT CASSDRDLGNQPQHF
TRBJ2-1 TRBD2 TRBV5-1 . TGCGCCAGCGGGGAGGCGGGAGGTTCCTACAATGAGCAGTTCTTC CASGEAGGSYNEQFF
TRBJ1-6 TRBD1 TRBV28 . TGTGCCAGCAGTTTATTACAGGGGACGGGTTCACCCCTCCACTTT CASSLLQGTGSPLHF
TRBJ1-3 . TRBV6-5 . TGTGCCAGCAGTTACCGGCAGGGAGGAAACACCATATATTTT CASSYRQGGNTIYF
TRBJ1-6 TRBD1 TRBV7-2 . TGTGCCAGCAGCGTCCTGACAGGGATCAGTTCACCCCTCCACTTT CASSVLTGISSPLHF